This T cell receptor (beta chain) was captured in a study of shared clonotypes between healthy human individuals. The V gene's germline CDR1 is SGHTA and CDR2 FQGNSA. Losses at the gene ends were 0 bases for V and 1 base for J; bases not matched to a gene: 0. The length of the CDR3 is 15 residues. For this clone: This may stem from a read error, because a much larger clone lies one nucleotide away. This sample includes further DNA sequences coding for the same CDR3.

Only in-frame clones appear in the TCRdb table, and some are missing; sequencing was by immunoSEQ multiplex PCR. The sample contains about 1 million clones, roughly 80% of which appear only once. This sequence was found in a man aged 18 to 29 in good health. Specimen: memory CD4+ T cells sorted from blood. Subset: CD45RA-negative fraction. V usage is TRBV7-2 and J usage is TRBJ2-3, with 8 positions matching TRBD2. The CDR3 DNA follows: TGTGCCAGCAGCTTAGCTAGCGGGGGCACAGATACGCAGTATTTT. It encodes CASSLASGGTDTQYF.